The clone carrying this T cell receptor (beta chain) was detected ten times or more. As yet, its antigen is unknown. These data are taken from a study of metastatic and nonmetastatic thyroid tumors. Turning to the study itself: Repertoire data that came from the blood and tumor or nodule tissue of malignant and benign thyroid patients were compared.

Study outcomes and limitations: Malignant thyroid tumors reportedly exceeded benign nodules significantly in TCR beta diversity, with the difference appearing in blood and tumor.

As originally analysed: Using the CDR3 differences seen across clinicopathological groups, the authors built a distant-metastasis classifier for papillary thyroid cancer, which was meant to discriminate distant-metastatic patients. Using MiXCR, TCRdb reanalyzed the PCR reads. Here the V and J calls rest on TCRdb's processing, not on the authors' analysis. The data show about 14,000 clones, 20% to 25% seen once. The entire patient cohort was treatment-naive prior to thyroid surgery. Trimming took off 5 bases at V and 8 bases at J, with 13 bases between the two ends. CDR1 WSHSY and CDR2 SAAADI come from the germline V gene. This CDR3 has 13 residues.

Sequences were obtained from blood. This clonotype originated in a female donor with papillary thyroid cancer or a benign thyroid nodule (not recorded which). Some clones in this sample may be carry-over from other donors' samples. The chain carries TRBV10-2 and TRBJ2-1; D unclear. CDR3 DNA sequence: TGCGCCAGCAGTCGGACCCCGAACGATGAGCAGTTCTTC. The encoded protein is CASSRTPNDEQFF.